These T cell receptor beta chains were read from a single sample in a study of PD-L1 blockade in urothelial cancer. TCRdb's table, derived via immunoSEQ multiplex PCR, lists solely in-frame clones and lacks some. The data hold 45,000 to 65,000 clones, with over 75% observed a single time. The source was PBMCs, collected around atezolizumab (anti-PD-L1) treatment. Every receptor here comes from a man in his 70s with urothelial cancer. Both conserved end residues are part of each CDR3. The size entry is marked missing in some rows and otherwise reads once, few, many or a size class.

TRBV4-1 | NA | CASSQVTARDYEQYF
TRBV7-9 | NA | CASSNPDRGRVEQFF
TRBV29-1 | NA | CSGVSGANEKLFF
TRBV5-4 | once | CASSPDRGPTDTQYF
TRBV18 | NA | CASSLQGGYQETQYF
TRBV18 | NA | CASSLPGTGDQETQYF
TRBV19 | NA | CASSTRDREQFF
TRBV15 | NA | CATSRDKGDTYEQYF
TRBV20-1 | NA | CSATGSWEQYF
TRBV9 | NA | CASSSDNQETQYF